This T cell receptor (beta chain) was recorded in a study of T cells in Graves' hyperthyroidism and ophthalmopathy. Regarding the study as a whole: Stable hyperthyroidism was separated from ophthalmopathy by a model based on 13 V-J features. Progression to ophthalmopathy was predicted a median of roughly 6.8 months early.

The CDR3 is 14 residues long. V was pared by 6 bases and J by 5 bases, with 13 bases between. Per the germline V gene, CDR1 is SGHTA and CDR2 is FQGNSA. TCR beta CDR3 region amplification was performed from RNA transcripts. The study used the HTBI primer set for a first-round RT-PCR of the TCR CDR3. Via MiXCR, TCRdb re-called the multiplex PCR reads, giving one row per CDR3 protein. The sample shows more than 300,000 distinct CDR3 sequences, roughly 13% of them seen only once. This clonotype has ten or more counts. Its target is not known. Across 18 months, stable Graves' hyperthyroidism was marked by no progression to ophthalmopathy. Fresh peripheral blood, about 10 ml of it, supplied the PBMCs.

The gene calls are TRBV7-2 and TRBJ2-2; D perhaps matches TRBD1 (5 bases). The clonotype originates from a woman in her 30s with Graves' hyperthyroidism. The sequenced sample consisted of blood. The CDR3 sequence is CASRQANPTGELFF. CDR3 bases: TGTGCCAGCAGACAGGCCAATCCTACCGGGGAGCTGTTTTTT.